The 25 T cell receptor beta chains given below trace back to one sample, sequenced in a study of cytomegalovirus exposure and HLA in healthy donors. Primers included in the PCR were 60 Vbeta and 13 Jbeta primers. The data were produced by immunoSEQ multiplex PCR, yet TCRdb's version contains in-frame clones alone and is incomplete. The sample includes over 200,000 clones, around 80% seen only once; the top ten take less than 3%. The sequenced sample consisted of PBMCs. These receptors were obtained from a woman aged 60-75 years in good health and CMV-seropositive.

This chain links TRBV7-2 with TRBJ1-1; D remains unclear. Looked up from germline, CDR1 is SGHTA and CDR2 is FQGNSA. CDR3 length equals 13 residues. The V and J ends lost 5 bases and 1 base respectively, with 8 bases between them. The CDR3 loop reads CASSPSGNTEAFF. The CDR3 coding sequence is TGTGCCAGCAGCCCTTCGGGGAACACTGAAGCTTTCTTT.

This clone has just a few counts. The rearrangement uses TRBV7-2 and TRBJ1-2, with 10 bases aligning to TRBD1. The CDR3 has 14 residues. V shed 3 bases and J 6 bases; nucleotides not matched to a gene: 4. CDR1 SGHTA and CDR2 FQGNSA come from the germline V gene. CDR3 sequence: CASSFGTGVNGYTF. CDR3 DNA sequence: TGTGCCAGCAGCTTTGGGACAGGGGTAAATGGCTACACCTTC.

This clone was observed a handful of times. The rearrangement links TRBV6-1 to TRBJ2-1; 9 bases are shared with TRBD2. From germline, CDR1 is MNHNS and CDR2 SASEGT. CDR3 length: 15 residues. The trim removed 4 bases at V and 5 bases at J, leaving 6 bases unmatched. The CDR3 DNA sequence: TGTGCCAGCAGTGGGGTTAGCGGGGGCAACAATGAGCAGTTCTTC. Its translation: CASSGVSGGNNEQFF.

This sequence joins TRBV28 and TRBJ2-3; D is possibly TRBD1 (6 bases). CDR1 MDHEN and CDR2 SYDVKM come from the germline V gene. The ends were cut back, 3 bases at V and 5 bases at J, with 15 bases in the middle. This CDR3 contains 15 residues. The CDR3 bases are TGTGCCAGCAGTTTTGCGGTTAAGGGGGTAGATACGCAGTATTTT. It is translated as CASSFAVKGVDTQYF.

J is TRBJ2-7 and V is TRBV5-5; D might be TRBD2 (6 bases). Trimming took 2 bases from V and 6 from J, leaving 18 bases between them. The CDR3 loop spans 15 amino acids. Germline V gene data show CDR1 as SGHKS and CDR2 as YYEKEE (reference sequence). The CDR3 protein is CASSFSGGMGREQYF. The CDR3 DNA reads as TGTGCCAGCAGCTTTAGTGGCGGGATGGGTCGCGAGCAGTACTTC.

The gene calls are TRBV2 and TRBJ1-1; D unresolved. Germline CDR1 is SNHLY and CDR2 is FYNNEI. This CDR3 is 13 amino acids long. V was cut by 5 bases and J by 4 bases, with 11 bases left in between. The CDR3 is CASSRGESTEAFF. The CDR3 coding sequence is TGTGCCAGCAGTCGGGGTGAGAGCACTGAAGCTTTCTTT.

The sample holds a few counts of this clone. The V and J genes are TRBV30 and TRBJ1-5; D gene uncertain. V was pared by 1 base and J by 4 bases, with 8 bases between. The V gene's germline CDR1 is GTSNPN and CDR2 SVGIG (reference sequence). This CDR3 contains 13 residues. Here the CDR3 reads CAWSERGNQPQHF. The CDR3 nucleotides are TGTGCCTGGAGTGAACGGGGAAATCAGCCCCAGCATTTT.

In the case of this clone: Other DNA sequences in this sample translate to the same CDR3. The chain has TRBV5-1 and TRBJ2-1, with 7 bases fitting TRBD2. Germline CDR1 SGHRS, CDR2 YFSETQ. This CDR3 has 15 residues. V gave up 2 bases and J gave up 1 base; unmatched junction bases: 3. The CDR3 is CASSLRLASYNEQFF. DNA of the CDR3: TGCGCCAGCAGCTTACGACTAGCATCCTACAATGAGCAGTTCTTC.

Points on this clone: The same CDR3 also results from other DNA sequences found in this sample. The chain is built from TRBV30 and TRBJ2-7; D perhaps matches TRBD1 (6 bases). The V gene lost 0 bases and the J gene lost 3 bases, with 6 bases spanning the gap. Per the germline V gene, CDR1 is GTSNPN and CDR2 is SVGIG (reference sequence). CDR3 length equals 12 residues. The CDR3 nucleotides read TGTGCCTGGAGTGTACAGGGCTACGAGCAGTACTTC. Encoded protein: CAWSVQGYEQYF.

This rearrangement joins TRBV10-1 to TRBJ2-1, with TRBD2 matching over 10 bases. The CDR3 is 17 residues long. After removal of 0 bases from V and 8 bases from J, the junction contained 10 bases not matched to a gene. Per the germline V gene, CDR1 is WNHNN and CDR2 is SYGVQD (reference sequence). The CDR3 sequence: CASSESKASGSTDEQFF. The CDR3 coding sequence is TGCGCCAGCAGTGAGTCGAAGGCTAGCGGGAGTACGGATGAGCAGTTCTTC.

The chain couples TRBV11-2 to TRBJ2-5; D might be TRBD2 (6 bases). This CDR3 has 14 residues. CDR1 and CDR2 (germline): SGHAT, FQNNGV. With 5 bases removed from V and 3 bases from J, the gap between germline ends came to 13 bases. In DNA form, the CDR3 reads TGTGCCAGCAGCCTGGGACTGGGGGAAGAGACCCAGTACTTC. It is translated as CASSLGLGEETQYF.

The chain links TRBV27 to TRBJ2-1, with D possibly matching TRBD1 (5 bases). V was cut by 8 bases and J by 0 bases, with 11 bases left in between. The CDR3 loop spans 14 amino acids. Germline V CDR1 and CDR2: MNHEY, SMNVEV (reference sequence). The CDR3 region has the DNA TGTGCCAGCTCCGACAGCCTCTCCTACAATGAGCAGTTCTTC. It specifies CASSDSLSYNEQFF.

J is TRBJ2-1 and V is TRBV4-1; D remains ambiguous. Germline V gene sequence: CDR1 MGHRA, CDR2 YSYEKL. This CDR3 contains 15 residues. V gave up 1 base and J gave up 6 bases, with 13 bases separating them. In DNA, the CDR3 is TGCGCCAGCAGCCAAGGGGTCGAGGTGGCCAATGAGCAGTTCTTC. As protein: CASSQGVEVANEQFF.

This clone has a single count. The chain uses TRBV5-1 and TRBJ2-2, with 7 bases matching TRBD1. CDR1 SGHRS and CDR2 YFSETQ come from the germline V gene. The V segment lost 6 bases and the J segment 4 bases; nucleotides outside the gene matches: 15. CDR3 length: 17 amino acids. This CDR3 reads CASTPRPGTVTTGELFF. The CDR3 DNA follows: TGCGCCAGCACCCCTAGGCCCGGGACAGTTACCACCGGGGAGCTGTTTTTT.

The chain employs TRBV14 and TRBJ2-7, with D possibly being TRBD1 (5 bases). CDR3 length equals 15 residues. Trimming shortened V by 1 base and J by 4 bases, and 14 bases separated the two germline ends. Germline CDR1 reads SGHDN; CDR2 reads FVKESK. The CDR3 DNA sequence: TGTGCCAGCAGCCAAGTCCAGGGTATCGATTACGAGCAGTACTTC. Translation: CASSQVQGIDYEQYF.

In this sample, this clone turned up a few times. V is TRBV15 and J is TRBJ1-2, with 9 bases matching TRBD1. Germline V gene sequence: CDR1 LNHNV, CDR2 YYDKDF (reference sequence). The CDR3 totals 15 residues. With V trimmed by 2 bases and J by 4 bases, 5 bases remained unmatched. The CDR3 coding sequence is TGTGCCACCAGCAGATGGACAGGGGAGAGCTATGGCTACACCTTC. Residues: CATSRWTGESYGYTF.

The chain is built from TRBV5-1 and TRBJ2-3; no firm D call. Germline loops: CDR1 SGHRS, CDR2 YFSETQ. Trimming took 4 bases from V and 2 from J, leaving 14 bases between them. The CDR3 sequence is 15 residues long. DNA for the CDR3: TGCGCCAGCAGCCAACCGGCGGAAACCACAGATACGCAGTATTTT. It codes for CASSQPAETTDTQYF. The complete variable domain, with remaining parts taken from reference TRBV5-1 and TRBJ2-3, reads KAGVTQTPRYLIKTRGQQVTLSCSPISGHRSVSWYQQTPGQGLQFLFEYFSETQRNKGNFPGRFSGRQFSNSRSEMNVSTLELGDSALYLCASSQPAETTDTQYFGPGTRLTVL.

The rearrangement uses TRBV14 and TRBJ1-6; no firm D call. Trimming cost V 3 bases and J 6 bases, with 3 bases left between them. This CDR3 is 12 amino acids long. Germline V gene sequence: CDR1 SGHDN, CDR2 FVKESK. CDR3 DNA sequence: TGTGCCAGCAGCCACTCTAATTCACCCCTCCACTTT. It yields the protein CASSHSNSPLHF.

DNA of the CDR3: TGTGCCAGCTCACCAGCACAGGGTAACACTGAAGCTTTCTTT. Translating it yields CASSPAQGNTEAFF. The rearrangement joins TRBV18 to TRBJ1-1; D is perhaps TRBD1 (6 bases). The CDR3 is 14 residues long. Germline loops: CDR1 KGHSH, CDR2 LQKENI. V lost 2 bases, J lost 2 bases, and 9 bases lay in between.

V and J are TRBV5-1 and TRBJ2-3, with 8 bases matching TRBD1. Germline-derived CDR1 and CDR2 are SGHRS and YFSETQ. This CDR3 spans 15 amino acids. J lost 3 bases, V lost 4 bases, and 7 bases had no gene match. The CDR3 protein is CASSDRQGRTDTQYF. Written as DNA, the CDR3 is TGCGCCAGCAGCGATCGACAGGGGCGAACAGATACGCAGTATTTT.

In DNA, the CDR3 is TGTGCCTGGAGTCGTCGACAGGGCGGGGAGACTGAAGCTTTCTTT. Its translation: CAWSRRQGGETEAFF. The chain links TRBV30 to TRBJ1-1; TRBD1 agrees at 7 bases. With V trimmed by 2 bases and J by 5 bases, 11 bases remained unmatched. The CDR3 is 15 residues long. Per the germline V gene, CDR1 is GTSNPN and CDR2 is SVGIG (reference sequence).

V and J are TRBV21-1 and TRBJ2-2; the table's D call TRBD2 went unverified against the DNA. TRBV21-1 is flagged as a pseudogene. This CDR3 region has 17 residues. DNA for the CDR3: TGTGCCAGCAGCAAAGGACTAGCGGGGGGGAACACCGGGGAGCTGTTTTTT. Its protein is CASSKGLAGGNTGELFF.

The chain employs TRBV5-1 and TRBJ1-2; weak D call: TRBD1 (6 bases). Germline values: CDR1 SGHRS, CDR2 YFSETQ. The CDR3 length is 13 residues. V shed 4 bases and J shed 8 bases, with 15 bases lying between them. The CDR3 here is CASSPTGLEGYTF. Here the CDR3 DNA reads TGCGCCAGCAGCCCCACAGGGTTGGAAGGCTACACCTTC.

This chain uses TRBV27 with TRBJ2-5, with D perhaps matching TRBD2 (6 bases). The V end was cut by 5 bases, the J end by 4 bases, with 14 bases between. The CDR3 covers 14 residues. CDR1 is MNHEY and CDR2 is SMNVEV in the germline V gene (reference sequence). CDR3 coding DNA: TGTGCCAGCAGTCCTAGTGGGGGGATAGAGACCCAGTACTTC. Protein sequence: CASSPSGGIETQYF.

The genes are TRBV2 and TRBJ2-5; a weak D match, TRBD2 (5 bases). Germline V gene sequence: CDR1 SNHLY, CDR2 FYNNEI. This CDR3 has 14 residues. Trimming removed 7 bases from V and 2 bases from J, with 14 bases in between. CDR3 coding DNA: TGTGCCAGCACCTTCGGAGGTTCACAAGAGACCCAGTACTTC. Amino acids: CASTFGGSQETQYF.